One and the same sample provided the 10 T cell receptor beta chains below, sequenced in a study of control samples from healthy donors and cancer patients. Assay used: immunoSEQ multiplex PCR; TCRdb lists only in-frame clones, some missing. The sample contains roughly 190,000 clones, 91% of which appear only once. The sequenced material came from blood. The origin of the receptors is a man aged 25 to 45 in good health.

The chain links TRBV25-1 to TRBJ2-3; 7 positions match TRBD2. V dropped 5 bases and J dropped 0; count of bases not matched to a gene: 8. Germline V gene sequence: CDR1 MGHDK, CDR2 SYGVNS. The CDR3 runs to 16 residues. CDR3 residues: CASSLKPSGSTDTQYF. CDR3 in DNA: TGTGCCAGCAGTTTAAAACCTAGCGGTAGCACAGATACGCAGTATTTT. Together with reference TRBV25-1 and TRBJ2-3, the CDR3 gives the full variable domain: EADIYQTPRYLVIGTGKKITLECSQTMGHDKMYWYQQDPGMELHLIHYSYGVNSTEKGDLSSESTVSRIRTEHFPLTLESARPSHTSQYLCASSLKPSGSTDTQYFGPGTRLTVL.

This clone was observed a single time. This rearrangement joins TRBV2 to TRBJ1-3; D unclear. Per the germline V gene, CDR1 is SNHLY and CDR2 is FYNNEI. The V gene lost 2 bases and the J gene lost 2 bases, with 10 bases spanning the gap. The CDR3 has 15 residues. CDR3 nucleotide sequence: TGTGCCAGCAGTGAACCCCCAGGTACTGGAAACACCATATATTTT. Residues: CASSEPPGTGNTIYF.

The rearrangement links TRBV7-2 to TRBJ1-1; tentatively, D is TRBD1 (5 bases). This CDR3 is built from 12 residues. With 2 bases removed from V and 8 bases from J, the gap between germline ends came to 9 bases. Germline loops: CDR1 SGHTA, CDR2 FQGNSA. CDR3: CASSLLGVEAFF. CDR3 nucleotide sequence: TGTGCCAGCAGCTTATTGGGGGTGGAAGCTTTCTTT.

The genes are TRBV29-1 and TRBJ2-7; maybe TRBD1 (5 bases). Trimming pared 0 bases from V and 0 bases from J, leaving 9 bases between. Germline V gene lookup returns CDR1 SQVTM and CDR2 ANQGSEA. The CDR3 loop spans 14 amino acids. The CDR3 DNA reads as TGCAGCGTTGAAGAGGCCCAGGGCTCCTACGAGCAGTACTTC. Translated: CSVEEAQGSYEQYF.

The chain uses TRBV30 and TRBJ2-1, with 10 nucleotides matching TRBD2. From germline, CDR1 is GTSNPN and CDR2 SVGIG (reference sequence). J was trimmed by 2 bases and V by 0 bases; bases with no gene match: 1. The CDR3 runs 15 residues. The CDR3 DNA is TGTGCCTGGAGTGTAGCGGGGGGGGCCTACAATGAGCAGTTCTTC. The encoded protein is CAWSVAGGAYNEQFF.

The chain joins TRBV18 to TRBJ1-3; D is perhaps TRBD1 (5 bases). The CDR3 length is 16 residues. The V gene lost 0 bases and the J gene lost 1 base, with 10 bases spanning the gap. Germline values: CDR1 KGHSH, CDR2 LQKENI. The CDR3 nucleotides are TGTGCCAGCTCACCACCGGGACTGCAGTCTGGAAACACCATATATTTT. Translating gives CASSPPGLQSGNTIYF.

This clone was observed a single time. The V gene is TRBV6-5, the J gene TRBJ2-7; D is possibly TRBD1 (5 bases). Looked up from germline, CDR1 is MNHEY and CDR2 is SVGAGI. The CDR3 runs to 14 residues. The V end lost 7 bases, the J end lost 3 bases, and 16 bases lay between the germline ends. The DNA for the CDR3 is TGTGCCAGCAATATAGATCCAAGGGGCTACGAGCAGTACTTC. This translates into CASNIDPRGYEQYF.

This rearrangement joins TRBV11-2 to TRBJ2-7, with no clear D. Germline V CDR1 and CDR2: SGHAT, FQNNGV. The length of the CDR3 is 11 residues. The V end was cut by 3 bases, the J end by 6 bases, with 6 bases between. CDR3 amino acids: CASSFQFEQYF. The DNA of the CDR3 is TGTGCCAGCAGCTTTCAGTTCGAGCAGTACTTC.

J is TRBJ2-2 and V is TRBV11-3; TRBD1 might be the D (6 bases). Trimming stripped 3 bases from V and 1 base from J, with 9 bases between. The length of the CDR3 is 15 residues. CDR1 SGHNT and CDR2 YENEEA come from the germline V gene. The CDR3 DNA reads TGTGCCAGCAGCTTGCCCAGGGGGAACACCGGGGAGCTGTTTTTT. Amino acids: CASSLPRGNTGELFF.

The chain employs TRBV27 and TRBJ2-3; unclear D gene. The V end lost 3 bases, the J end lost 2 bases, and 15 bases lay between the germline ends. The CDR3 is 16 residues long. The germline V gene has CDR1 MNHEY and CDR2 SMNVEV (reference sequence). CDR3 in amino acids: CASSLITPQNTDTQYF. In nucleotides, the CDR3 is TGTGCCAGCAGTTTGATCACTCCGCAGAACACAGATACGCAGTATTTT.